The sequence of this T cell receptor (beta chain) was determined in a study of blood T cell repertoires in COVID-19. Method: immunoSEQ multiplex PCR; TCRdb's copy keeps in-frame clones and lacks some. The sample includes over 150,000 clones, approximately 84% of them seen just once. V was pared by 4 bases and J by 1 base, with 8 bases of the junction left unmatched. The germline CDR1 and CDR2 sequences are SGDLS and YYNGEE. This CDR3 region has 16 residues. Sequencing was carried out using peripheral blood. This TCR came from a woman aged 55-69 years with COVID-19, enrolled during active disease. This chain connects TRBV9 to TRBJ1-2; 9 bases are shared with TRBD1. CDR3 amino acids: CASSPKQGADNYGYTF. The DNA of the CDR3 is TGTGCCAGCAGCCCCAAACAGGGGGCGGATAACTATGGCTACACCTTC.